This T cell receptor (beta chain) emerged from a study of Graves' ophthalmopathy and Graves' hyperthyroidism. Amplification from RNA transcripts yielded the TCR beta CDR3 regions. First-round RT-PCR relied on HTBI primers, and a second-round multiplex PCR came next. TCRdb analysed the multiplex PCR reads with MiXCR anew, one entry per CDR3 protein. The data hold about 740,000 distinct CDR3 sequences, with 40% observed a single time. Pregnant or lactating patients and those with other autoimmune diseases or uncontrolled infections were excluded. V lost 6 bases and J 4 bases, leaving 21 bases between the germline ends. The CDR3 consists of 16 residues. Germline V gene lookup returns CDR1 SGHDN and CDR2 FVKESK.

The sequenced sample was peripheral blood. The TCR originated in an adult man with Graves' ophthalmopathy. The chain combines TRBV14 with TRBJ2-5; possible D gene TRBD2, 7 bases. The CDR3 reads CASSFFTGGRGETQYF. The CDR3 DNA is TGTGCCAGCAGTTTCTTCACGGGGGGCCGGGGAGAGACCCAGTACTTC.